These 21 T cell receptor beta chains were all obtained from the same sample, sequenced in a study of cytomegalovirus exposure and HLA in healthy donors. Primers included in the PCR were 60 Vbeta and 13 Jbeta primers. TCRdb keeps only in-frame clones here, not all; method: immunoSEQ multiplex PCR. The sample has under 200,000 clones; about 13% are singletons. The sample consisted of PBMCs. The source is a man aged 50-60 years in good health and CMV-seropositive.

This clone has only a few counts. The V call is TRBV19, the J call TRBJ1-1; a weak D match, TRBD1 (6 bases). CDR3 length: 16 amino acids. Germline V lookup: CDR1 LNHDA, CDR2 SQIVND (reference sequence). Trimming took 9 bases from V and 1 from J, leaving 21 bases between them. The DNA for the CDR3 is TGTGCCAGCACTTCAAGGTTAGGGGGTCGGAACACTGAAGCTTTCTTT. Protein sequence: CASTSRLGGRNTEAFF. The full variable domain, rest sourced from reference TRBV19 and TRBJ1-1, is DGGITQSPKYLFRKEGQNVTLSCEQNLNHDAMYWYRQDPGQGLRLIYYSQIVNDFQKGDIAEGYSVSREKKESFPLTVTSAQKNPTAFYLCASTSRLGGRNTEAFFGQGTRLTVV.

This clone has more than one count but fewer than ten. The J gene is TRBJ2-3, the V gene TRBV15; TRBD2 matches 8 bases. Germline CDR1 LNHNV, CDR2 YYDKDF (reference sequence). The ends lost 0 bases at V and 4 bases at J; junction bases unmatched: 15. This CDR3 is built from 19 residues. The CDR3 coding sequence is TGTGCCACCAGCAGAGAAGGTCGTGGGACTAGAGTAGGTGCAGATACGCAGTATTTT. As protein: CATSREGRGTRVGADTQYF.

The chain links TRBV28 to TRBJ2-5, with D tentatively TRBD2 (6 bases). Trimming pared 3 bases from V and 1 base from J, leaving 9 bases between. CDR1 MDHEN and CDR2 SYDVKM come from the germline V gene. The CDR3 has 14 amino acids. For the CDR3, the DNA is TGTGCCAGCAGTTTCTCGGGGGTCCAAGAGACCCAGTACTTC. Its protein product is CASSFSGVQETQYF. Together with reference TRBV28 and TRBJ2-5, the CDR3 gives the full variable domain: DVKVTQSSRYLVKRTGEKVFLECVQDMDHENMFWYRQDPGLGLRLIYFSYDVKMKEKGDIPEGYSVSREKKERFSLILESASTNQTSMYLCASSFSGVQETQYFGPGTRLLVL.

This clone was seen a handful of times. The V call is TRBV2, the J call TRBJ1-5; tentatively, D is TRBD1 (5 bases). The CDR3 extends over 14 amino acids. CDR1 SNHLY and CDR2 FYNNEI come from the germline V gene. V was cut by 6 bases and J by 1 base, with 10 bases left in between. CDR3 in DNA: TGTGCCAGCAGCCCGACAGAGAGCAATCAGCCCCAGCATTTT. Its translation is CASSPTESNQPQHF. The whole variable domain, filled in from reference TRBV2 and TRBJ1-5, reads EPEVTQTPSHQVTQMGQEVILRCVPISNHLYFYWYRQILGQKVEFLVSFYNNEISEKSEIFDDQFSVERPDGSNFTLKIRSTKLEDSAMYFCASSPTESNQPQHFGDGTRLSIL.

This clone was seen a few times. The chain employs TRBV30 and TRBJ1-1, with TRBD1 as a possible D gene (5 bases). V was clipped by 4 bases and J by 0 bases, with 9 bases between them. CDR1 is GTSNPN, CDR2 SVGIG, per germline (reference sequence). CDR3 length: 13 residues. The CDR3, as DNA: TGTGCCTGGACCGAACAGGTGAACACTGAAGCTTTCTTT. Protein: CAWTEQVNTEAFF. The full variable domain, rest sourced from reference TRBV30 and TRBJ1-1, is SQTIHQWPATLVQPVGSPLSLECTVEGTSNPNLYWYRQAAGRGLQLLFYSVGIGQISSEVPQNLSASRPQDRQFILSSKKLLLSDSGFYLCAWTEQVNTEAFFGQGTRLTVV.

This clone was counted a few times. This chain joins TRBV7-2 and TRBJ1-4; D is perhaps TRBD1 (6 bases). From germline, CDR1 is SGHTA and CDR2 FQGNSA. V was clipped by 7 bases and J by 7 bases, with 13 bases between them. The CDR3 loop spans 13 amino acids. The CDR3 DNA is TGTGCCAGCACAGGGGTATCAGGTGAAAAACTGTTTTTT. Translating it yields CASTGVSGEKLFF.

V gene TRBV5-6 combines with J gene TRBJ2-3; 9 bases agree with TRBD1. This CDR3 is built from 14 residues. The junction had 3 bases not matched to a gene; V was cut back by 3 bases and J by 4 bases. CDR1 and CDR2 (germline): SGHDT, YYEEEE. CDR3 region: CASSSRQGADTQYF. CDR3 sequence (DNA): TGTGCCAGCAGCTCAAGACAGGGGGCAGATACGCAGTATTTT.

The J gene is TRBJ2-3, the V gene TRBV5-1, with 7 positions matching TRBD2. Germline loops: CDR1 SGHRS, CDR2 YFSETQ. The CDR3 runs 14 residues. After removal of 9 bases from V and 0 bases from J, the junction contained 7 bases not matched to a gene. The CDR3 reads CATSGGLSTDTQYF. The CDR3 nucleotides read TGCGCCACCTCGGGGGGACTTAGCACAGATACGCAGTATTTT.

The rearrangement uses TRBV7-8 and TRBJ2-7; D perhaps matches TRBD1 (6 bases). This CDR3 is 14 amino acids long. V was clipped by 3 bases and J by 2 bases, with 11 bases between them. Germline CDR1 is SGHVS and CDR2 is FQNEAQ. The CDR3 loop reads CASSLRGHTYEQYV. The CDR3 DNA follows: TGTGCCAGCAGCTTGAGGGGACACACCTACGAGCAGTACGTC.

CDR3 residues: CASSQRQGGLWEQYF. The CDR3 DNA reads TGTGCCAGCAGCCAACGACAGGGGGGGTTATGGGAGCAGTACTTC. The chain recombines TRBV11-2 with TRBJ2-7; 9 positions match TRBD1. V gave up 5 bases and J gave up 7 bases; unmatched junction bases: 12. CDR3 length: 15 residues. CDR1 and CDR2 from the germline V gene are SGHAT and FQNNGV.

V gene TRBV9 combines with J gene TRBJ1-5; D possibly corresponds to TRBD1 (6 bases). This CDR3 has 14 residues. Trimming cost V 1 base and J 3 bases, with 8 bases left between them. Germline CDR1 reads SGDLS; CDR2 reads YYNGEE. The CDR3 spells CASSVTGNNQPQHF. For the CDR3, the DNA is TGTGCCAGCAGCGTAACAGGGAACAATCAGCCCCAGCATTTT.

The rearrangement joins TRBV19 to TRBJ1-6, with D maybe TRBD1 (6 bases). The V gene lost 8 bases and the J gene lost 11 bases, with 13 bases spanning the gap. From germline, CDR1 is LNHDA and CDR2 SQIVND (reference sequence). The CDR3 is 12 residues long. CDR3 in amino acids: CASGKQGAPLHF. As DNA, the CDR3 is TGTGCCAGTGGAAAACAGGGCGCACCCCTCCACTTT.

Only a few counts were recorded for this clone. The rearrangement links TRBV29-1 to TRBJ1-3; no definite D call. Germline V gene data show CDR1 as SQVTM and CDR2 as ANQGSEA. V lost 0 bases, J lost 4 bases, and 4 bases lay in between. CDR3 size: 12 residues. The CDR3 loop reads CSVEDRGNTIYF. The CDR3 DNA is TGCAGCGTTGAAGATCGGGGAAACACCATATATTTT.

This clone was detected only a few times. This rearrangement joins TRBV5-4 to TRBJ2-1; 8 bases are a match to TRBD2. The CDR3 has 14 amino acids. CDR1 is SGHNT and CDR2 is YYREEE in the germline V gene (reference sequence). V lost 4 bases to trimming and J lost 5 bases; unmatched junction nucleotides: 5. Here the CDR3 reads CASSKLAEDNEQFF. The CDR3 DNA sequence: TGTGCCAGCAGCAAACTAGCGGAGGACAATGAGCAGTTCTTC.

In its sample, this clone was seen a few times. The chain has TRBV5-6 and TRBJ1-1, with TRBD1 as a possible D gene (5 bases). Germline assignment: CDR1 SGHDT and CDR2 YYEEEE. Between the trimmed V and J ends, which lost 7 bases and 1 base, there was a span of 11 bases. The CDR3 contains 13 residues. The CDR3 loop reads CASSWGGNTEAFF. Written as DNA, the CDR3 is TGTGCCAGCTCCTGGGGGGGGAACACTGAAGCTTTCTTT.

This sequence joins TRBV10-2 and TRBJ1-3; perhaps TRBD1 as D (6 bases). The CDR3 loop spans 14 amino acids. Trimming pared 4 bases from V and 9 bases from J, leaving 16 bases between. The germline V gene has CDR1 WSHSY and CDR2 SAAADI. The DNA of the CDR3 is TGCGCCAGCAGTGGTACAGGGAGAGTGGGCACCATATATTTT. Translating gives CASSGTGRVGTIYF.

This clone was observed a handful of times. The chain is built from TRBV19 and TRBJ1-2; D possibly corresponds to TRBD1 (5 bases). The CDR3 is 14 amino acids. V was shortened by 7 bases and J by 4 bases, with 16 bases between the two germline ends. The germline CDR1 and CDR2 sequences are LNHDA and SQIVND (reference sequence). CDR3 sequence (DNA): TGTGCCAGTACCGAGCCGGGGAGGGGCTATGGCTACACCTTC. Amino acids: CASTEPGRGYGYTF.

V usage is TRBV15 and J usage is TRBJ2-3; TRBD2 is a possible D gene (5 bases). The CDR3 has 15 amino acids. Looked up from germline, CDR1 is LNHNV and CDR2 is YYDKDF (reference sequence). V lost 5 bases and J lost 2, with 14 bases in between. CDR3 sequence (DNA): TGTGCCACCAGCTTGAAGGTCCGGGACACAGATACGCAGTATTTT. It translates to CATSLKVRDTDTQYF.

This clone appeared a few times. The V and J genes are TRBV7-3 and TRBJ2-5, with D maybe TRBD1 (5 bases). The CDR3 runs to 14 residues. Looked up from germline, CDR1 is SGHTA and CDR2 is FQGTGA. With 0 bases removed from V and 1 base from J, the gap between germline ends came to 6 bases. CDR3 residues: CASSLTGVQETQYF. The CDR3 DNA reads TGTGCCAGCAGCTTAACAGGGGTCCAAGAGACCCAGTACTTC.

This clone came up a few times. The chain employs TRBV6-1 and TRBJ1-2; D gene uncertain. This CDR3 region has 15 residues. CDR1 is MNHNS and CDR2 is SASEGT in the germline V gene. The V end was cut by 4 bases, the J end by 5 bases, with 17 bases between. The CDR3 sequence: CASSGTPAGGYGYTF. Written as DNA, the CDR3 is TGTGCCAGCAGTGGGACTCCTGCCGGCGGTTATGGCTACACCTTC.

This clone was seen only a few times. The chain is built from TRBV6-5 and TRBJ2-7, with 8 nucleotides matching TRBD2. Germline CDR1 MNHEY, CDR2 SVGAGI. The CDR3 length is 13 residues. V shed 7 bases and J 3 bases; nucleotides not matched to a gene: 5. The CDR3 DNA sequence: TGTGCCAGCAAAACCGGGACTAGCTACGAGCAGTACTTC. Protein product: CASKTGTSYEQYF.